This TCR beta chain was sequenced for a study of response to subunit inactivated influenza vaccine. General observations from the study: Few new T cells, the authors suggested, are recruited by each seasonal influenza vaccination.

This CDR3 comprises 13 residues. The germline V gene has CDR1 ENHRY and CDR2 SYGVKD. V lost 6 bases and J 5 bases, leaving 13 bases between the germline ends. Concerning this clonotype itself: What it recognizes is unknown.

TCRdb reanalysed the RT-PCR reads using MiXCR and keeps one entry per CDR3 protein. The sample contains roughly 700,000 distinct CDR3 sequences, approximately 15% of which appear only once. The sequences come from PBMCs from blood, collected 14 to 15 days before vaccination. The TCR was taken from a man aged 45 to 65 who received an inactivated influenza vaccine. J is TRBJ2-5 and V is TRBV10-3; D ambiguous. This chain's CDR3 is CAISLEPWETQYF. Written as DNA, the CDR3 is TGTGCCATCAGCTTGGAGCCCTGGGAGACCCAGTACTTC.